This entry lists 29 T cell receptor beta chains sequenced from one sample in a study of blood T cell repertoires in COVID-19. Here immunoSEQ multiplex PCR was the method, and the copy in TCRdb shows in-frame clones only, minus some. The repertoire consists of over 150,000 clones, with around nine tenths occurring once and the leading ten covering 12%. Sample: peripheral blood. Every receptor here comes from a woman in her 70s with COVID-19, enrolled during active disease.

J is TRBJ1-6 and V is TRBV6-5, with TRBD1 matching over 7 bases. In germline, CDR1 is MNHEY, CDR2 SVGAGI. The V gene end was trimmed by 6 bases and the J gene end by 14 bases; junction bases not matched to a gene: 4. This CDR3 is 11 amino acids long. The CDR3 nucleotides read TGTGCCAGCAGAACGGGACAGTCCCTCCACTTT. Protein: CASRTGQSLHF.

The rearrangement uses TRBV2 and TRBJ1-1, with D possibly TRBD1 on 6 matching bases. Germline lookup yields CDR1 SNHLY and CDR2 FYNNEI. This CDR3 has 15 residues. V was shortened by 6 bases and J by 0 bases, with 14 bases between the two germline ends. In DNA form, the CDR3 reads TGTGCCAGCAGCATTCCGGGACAAATGAACACTGAAGCTTTCTTT. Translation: CASSIPGQMNTEAFF.

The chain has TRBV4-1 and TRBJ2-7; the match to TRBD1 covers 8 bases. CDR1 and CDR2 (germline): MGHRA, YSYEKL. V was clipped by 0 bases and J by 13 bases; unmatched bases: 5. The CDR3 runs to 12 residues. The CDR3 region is CASSQETGVVYF. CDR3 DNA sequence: TGCGCCAGCAGCCAAGAGACAGGGGTGGTATACTTC.

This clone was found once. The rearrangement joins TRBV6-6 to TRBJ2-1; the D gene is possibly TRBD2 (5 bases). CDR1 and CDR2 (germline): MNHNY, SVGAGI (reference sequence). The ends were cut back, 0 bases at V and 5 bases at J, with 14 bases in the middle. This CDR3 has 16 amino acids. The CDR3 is CASSYSEAGFHNEQFF. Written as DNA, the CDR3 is TGTGCCAGCAGTTACTCGGAGGCCGGATTTCACAATGAGCAGTTCTTC.

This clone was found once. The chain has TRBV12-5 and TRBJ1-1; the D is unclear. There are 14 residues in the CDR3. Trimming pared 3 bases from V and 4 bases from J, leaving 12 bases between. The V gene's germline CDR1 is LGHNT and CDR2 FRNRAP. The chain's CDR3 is CASGFGETSTEAFF. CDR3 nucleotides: TGTGCTAGTGGTTTTGGGGAGACGTCCACTGAAGCTTTCTTT.

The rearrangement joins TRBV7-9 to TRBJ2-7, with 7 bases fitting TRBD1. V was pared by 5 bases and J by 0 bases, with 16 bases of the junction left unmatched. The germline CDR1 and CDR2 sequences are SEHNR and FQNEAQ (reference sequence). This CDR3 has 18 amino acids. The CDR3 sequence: CASSVIGRGTLSSYEQYF. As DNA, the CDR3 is TGTGCCAGCAGCGTAATCGGCAGGGGGACGCTTAGCTCCTACGAGCAGTACTTC. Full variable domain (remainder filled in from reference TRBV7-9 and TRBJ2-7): DTGVSQNPRHKITKRGQNVTFRCDPISEHNRLYWYRQTLGQGPEFLTYFQNEAQLEKSRLLSDRFSAERPKGSFSTLEIQRTEQGDSAMYLCASSVIGRGTLSSYEQYFGPGTRLTVT.

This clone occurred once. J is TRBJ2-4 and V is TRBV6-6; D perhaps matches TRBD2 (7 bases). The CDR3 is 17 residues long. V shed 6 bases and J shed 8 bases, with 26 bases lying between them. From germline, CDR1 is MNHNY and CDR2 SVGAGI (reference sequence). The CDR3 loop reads CASSRSTGGTIGDIQYF. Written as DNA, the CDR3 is TGTGCCAGCAGCCGATCGACCGGGGGGACAATTGGGGACATTCAGTACTTC.

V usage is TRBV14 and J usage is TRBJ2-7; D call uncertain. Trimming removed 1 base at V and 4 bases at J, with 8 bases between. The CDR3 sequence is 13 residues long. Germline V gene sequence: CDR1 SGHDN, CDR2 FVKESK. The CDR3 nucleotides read TGTGCCAGCAGCCAAGGGGTCAGGTACGAGCAGTACTTC. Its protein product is CASSQGVRYEQYF.

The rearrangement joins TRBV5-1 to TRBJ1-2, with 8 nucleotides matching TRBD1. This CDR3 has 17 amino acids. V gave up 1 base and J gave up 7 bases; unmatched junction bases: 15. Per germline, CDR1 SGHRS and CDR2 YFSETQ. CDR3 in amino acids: CASSLISVGQGAAGYTF. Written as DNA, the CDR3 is TGCGCCAGCAGCTTGATCTCGGTGGGGCAGGGGGCGGCTGGCTACACCTTC. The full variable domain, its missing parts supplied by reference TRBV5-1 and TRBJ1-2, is KAGVTQTPRYLIKTRGQQVTLSCSPISGHRSVSWYQQTPGQGLQFLFEYFSETQRNKGNFPGRFSGRQFSNSRSEMNVSTLELGDSALYLCASSLISVGQGAAGYTFGSGTRLTVV.

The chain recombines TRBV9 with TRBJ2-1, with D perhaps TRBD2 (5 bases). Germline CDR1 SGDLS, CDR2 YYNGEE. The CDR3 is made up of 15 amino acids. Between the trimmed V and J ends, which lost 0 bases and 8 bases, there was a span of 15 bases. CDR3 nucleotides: TGTGCCAGCAGCGTAGCTAGACCGGAGGTCCATGAGCAGTTCTTC. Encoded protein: CASSVARPEVHEQFF.

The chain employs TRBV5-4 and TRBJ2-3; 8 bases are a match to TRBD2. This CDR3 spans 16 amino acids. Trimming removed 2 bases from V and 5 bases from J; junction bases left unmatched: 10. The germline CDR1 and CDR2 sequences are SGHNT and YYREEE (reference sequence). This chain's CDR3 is CASSLGAGETIDTQYF. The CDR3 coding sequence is TGTGCCAGCAGCTTAGGAGCGGGAGAAACGATAGATACGCAGTATTTT.

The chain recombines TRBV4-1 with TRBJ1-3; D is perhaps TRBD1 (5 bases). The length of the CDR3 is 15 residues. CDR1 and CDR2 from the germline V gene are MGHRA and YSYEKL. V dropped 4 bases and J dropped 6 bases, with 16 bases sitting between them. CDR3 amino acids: CASSRGQTPENTIYF. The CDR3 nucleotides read TGCGCCAGCAGCCGGGGCCAGACCCCTGAAAACACCATATATTTT.

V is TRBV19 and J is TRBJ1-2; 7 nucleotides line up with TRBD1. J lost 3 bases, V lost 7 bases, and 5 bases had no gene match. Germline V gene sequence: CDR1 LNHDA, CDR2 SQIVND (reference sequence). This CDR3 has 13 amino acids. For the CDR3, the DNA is TGTGCCAGTAACAGGGACAGATACTATGGCTACACCTTC. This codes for CASNRDRYYGYTF.

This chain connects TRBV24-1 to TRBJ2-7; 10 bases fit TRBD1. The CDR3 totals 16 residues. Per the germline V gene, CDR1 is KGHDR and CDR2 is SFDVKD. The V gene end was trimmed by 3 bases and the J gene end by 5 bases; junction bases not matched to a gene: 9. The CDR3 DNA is TGTGCCACCAGTGATCCCCGCCGGGACAGGGGCCACGAGCAGTACTTC. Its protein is CATSDPRRDRGHEQYF.

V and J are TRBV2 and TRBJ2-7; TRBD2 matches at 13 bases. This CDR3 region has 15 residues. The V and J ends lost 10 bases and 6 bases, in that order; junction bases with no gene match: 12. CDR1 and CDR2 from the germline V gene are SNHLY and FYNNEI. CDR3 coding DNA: TGTGCCACCCAGCCTACTAGCGGGAGGGTGGGCGAGCAGTACTTC. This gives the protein CATQPTSGRVGEQYF.

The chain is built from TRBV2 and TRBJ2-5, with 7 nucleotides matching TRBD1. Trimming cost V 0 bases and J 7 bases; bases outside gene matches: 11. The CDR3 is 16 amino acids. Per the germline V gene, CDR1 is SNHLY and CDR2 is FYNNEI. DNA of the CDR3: TGTGCCAGCAGTGAAGCAGTAGGTGGCCCAGGGGGGACCCAGTACTTC. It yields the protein CASSEAVGGPGGTQYF.

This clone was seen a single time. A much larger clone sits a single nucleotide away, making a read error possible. DNA of the CDR3: TGTGCCAGCAGCCAGACAGCCTACGAGCAGTACTTC. Residues: CASSQTAYEQYF. The V and J genes are TRBV28 and TRBJ2-7; tentatively, D is TRBD1 (5 bases). The germline V and J ends were trimmed by 6 bases and 2 bases, with 8 bases remaining between them. Germline CDR1 is MDHEN and CDR2 is SYDVKM. This CDR3 is 12 amino acids long.

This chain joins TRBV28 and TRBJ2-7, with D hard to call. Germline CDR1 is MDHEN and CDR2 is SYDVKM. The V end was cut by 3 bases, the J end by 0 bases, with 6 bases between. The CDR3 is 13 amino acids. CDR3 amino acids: CASSLLSSYEQYF. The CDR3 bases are TGTGCCAGCAGTTTGTTGAGCTCCTACGAGCAGTACTTC.

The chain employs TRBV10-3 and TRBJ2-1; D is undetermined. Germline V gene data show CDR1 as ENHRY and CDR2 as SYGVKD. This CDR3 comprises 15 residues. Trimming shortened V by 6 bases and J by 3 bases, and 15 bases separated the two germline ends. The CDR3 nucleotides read TGTGCCATCAGGGCAGACAAAGAGAACTACAATGAGCAGTTCTTC. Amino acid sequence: CAIRADKENYNEQFF.

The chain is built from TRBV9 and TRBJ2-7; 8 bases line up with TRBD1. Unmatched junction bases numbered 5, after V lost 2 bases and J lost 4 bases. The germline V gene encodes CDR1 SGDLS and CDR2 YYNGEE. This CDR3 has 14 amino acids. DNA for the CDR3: TGTGCCAGCAGCGTTACAGGGGGTCGGTACGAGCAGTACTTC. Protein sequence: CASSVTGGRYEQYF.

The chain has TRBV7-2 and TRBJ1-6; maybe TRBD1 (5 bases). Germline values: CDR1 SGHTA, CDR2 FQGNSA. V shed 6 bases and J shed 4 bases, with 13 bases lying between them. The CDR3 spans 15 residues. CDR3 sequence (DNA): TGTGCCAGCAGTAGGGGCAGGGTTTATAATTCACCCCTCCACTTT. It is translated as CASSRGRVYNSPLHF.

The CDR3 DNA reads as TGTGCCAGCAGCCCCCGGGGGCGGGAGGGCCCTAATGAGCAGTTCTTC. This translates into CASSPRGREGPNEQFF. The gene calls are TRBV7-2 and TRBJ2-1; 9 bases agree with TRBD2. CDR1 and CDR2 (germline): SGHTA, FQGNSA. The CDR3 sequence is 16 residues long. V dropped 5 bases and J dropped 7; count of bases not matched to a gene: 12.

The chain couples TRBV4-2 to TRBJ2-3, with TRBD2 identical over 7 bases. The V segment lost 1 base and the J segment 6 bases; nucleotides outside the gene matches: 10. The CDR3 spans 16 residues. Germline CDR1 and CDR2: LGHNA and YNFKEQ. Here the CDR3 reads CASSQVAAGAGDTQYF. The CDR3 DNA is TGTGCCAGCAGCCAAGTCGCGGCGGGAGCGGGGGATACGCAGTATTTT.

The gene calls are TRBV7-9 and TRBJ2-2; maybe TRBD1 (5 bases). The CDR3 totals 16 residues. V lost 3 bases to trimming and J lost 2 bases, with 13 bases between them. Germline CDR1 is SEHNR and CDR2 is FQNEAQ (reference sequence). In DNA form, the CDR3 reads TGTGCCAGCAGCTTTCTCGCTCAGGGAAACACCGGGGAGCTGTTTTTT. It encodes CASSFLAQGNTGELFF.

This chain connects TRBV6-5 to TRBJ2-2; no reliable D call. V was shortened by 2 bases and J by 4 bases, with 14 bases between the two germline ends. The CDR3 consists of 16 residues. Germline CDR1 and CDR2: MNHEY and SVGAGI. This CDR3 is CASSYQAFAATGELFF. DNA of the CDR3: TGTGCCAGCAGTTACCAAGCCTTTGCGGCCACCGGGGAGCTGTTTTTT.

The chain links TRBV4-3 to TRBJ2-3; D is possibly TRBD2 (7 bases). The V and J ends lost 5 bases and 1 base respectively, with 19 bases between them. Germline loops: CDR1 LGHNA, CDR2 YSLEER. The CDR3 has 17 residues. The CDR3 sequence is CASSTGNRDYGTDTQYF. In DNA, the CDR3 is TGCGCCAGCAGCACAGGGAACCGGGACTACGGCACAGATACGCAGTATTTT.

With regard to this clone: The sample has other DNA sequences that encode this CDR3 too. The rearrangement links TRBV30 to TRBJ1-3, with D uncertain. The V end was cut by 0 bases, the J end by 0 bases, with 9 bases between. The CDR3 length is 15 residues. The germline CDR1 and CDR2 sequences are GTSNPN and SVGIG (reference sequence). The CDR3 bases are TGTGCCTGGAGTGTGGTACAGCACTCTGGAAACACCATATATTTT. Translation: CAWSVVQHSGNTIYF.

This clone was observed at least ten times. The CDR3 spells CASRDREANEKLFF. In DNA form, the CDR3 reads TGTGCCAGCAGGGACAGGGAAGCTAATGAAAAACTGTTTTTT. V usage is TRBV19 and J usage is TRBJ1-4; TRBD1 matches 9 bases. The V gene end was trimmed by 9 bases and the J gene end by 3 bases; junction bases not matched to a gene: 5. The CDR3 length is 14 residues. The germline CDR1 and CDR2 sequences are LNHDA and SQIVND (reference sequence).

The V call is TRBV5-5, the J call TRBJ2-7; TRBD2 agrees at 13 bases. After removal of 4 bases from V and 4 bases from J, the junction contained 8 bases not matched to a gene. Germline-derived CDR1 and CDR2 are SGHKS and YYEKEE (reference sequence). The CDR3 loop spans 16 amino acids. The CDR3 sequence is CASSISGTSGNYEQYF. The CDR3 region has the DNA TGTGCCAGCAGCATCTCCGGGACTAGCGGGAATTACGAGCAGTACTTC.